This T cell receptor (beta chain) was sequenced during a study of early T cells in non-severe SARS-CoV-2 infection. On the study more broadly: Unpaired chains resulted from sequencing bulk RNA of unsorted whole blood.

CDR1 is SNHLY and CDR2 is FYNNEI in the germline V gene. V was cut by 8 bases and J by 5 bases, with 15 bases left in between. The CDR3 is made up of 14 amino acids. This clonotype turned up a few times. No antigen is known for it. Unique molecular identifiers were affixed to single, distinct cDNA molecules. TCRdb ran MiXCR on the 5' RACE reads and lists one entry per CDR3 protein. Among fewer than 85,000 distinct CDR3 sequences listed, about 10% were seen once. General study points: The study's VDJdb matching favored anti-spike CD8 responses and missed private and CD4 specificities.

The clonotype comes from an adult who was a healthcare worker with PCR-confirmed SARS-CoV-2 infection or an uninfected control (not recorded which). The genes are TRBV2 and TRBJ2-2, with D maybe TRBD1 (5 bases). The material sequenced was whole blood, taken at baseline. The CDR3 DNA reads as TGTGCCAGCGTAGGGGCATTTGGAACCGGGGAGCTGTTTTTT. It encodes CASVGAFGTGELFF.